The 24 T cell receptor beta chains presented below share a single source sample, sequenced in a study of blood T cell repertoires in COVID-19 (TCRdb year 2020). The library came from the immunoSEQ multiplex PCR assay. This is the immuneACCESS table as TCRdb keeps it, with only in-frame sequences that have V and J called. A part of the clones is gone; compared with another copy, unresolved V genes explain less than half, and the rest is unexplained. The sample table contains 90,000 to 100,000 clones; only one count was recorded for under 90% of them. The ten top clones hold over 5% of the sample. The sequenced sample was peripheral blood. The receptors stem from a man aged 60-69 years with COVID-19, enrolled during active disease.

This clone has more than one count but fewer than ten. V is TRBV11-2 and J is TRBJ2-1; 10 bases align to TRBD2. The CDR3 runs 16 residues. V gave up 5 bases and J gave up 8 bases; unmatched junction bases: 12. Germline loops: CDR1 SGHAT, CDR2 FQNNGV. The CDR3 loop is CASSPRDSGRRYEQFF. The CDR3, as DNA: TGTGCCAGCAGCCCTCGCGATAGCGGGAGGAGGTATGAGCAGTTCTTC.

The V gene is TRBV5-1, the J gene TRBJ2-1, with TRBD1 identical over 7 bases. The ends lost 0 bases at V and 3 bases at J; junction bases unmatched: 3. The CDR3 runs 15 residues. Looked up from germline, CDR1 is SGHRS and CDR2 is YFSETQ. In nucleotides, the CDR3 is TGCGCCAGCAGCTTGGGGGGGACAGACTACAATGAGCAGTTCTTC. It specifies CASSLGGTDYNEQFF.

V usage is TRBV3-1 (or the pseudogene TRBV3-2) and J usage is TRBJ1-2; no firm D call. The V gene's germline CDR1 is LGHDT and CDR2 YNNKEL (reference sequence). V dropped 4 bases and J dropped 6 bases, with 12 bases sitting between them. The CDR3 has 13 amino acids. In DNA form, the CDR3 reads TGTGCCAGCAGCCCCTACGGGGAGGATGGCTACACCTTC. Its translation: CASSPYGEDGYTF.

Comment on this clone: The same CDR3 also results from other DNA sequences found in this sample. The chain carries TRBV3-1 (or the pseudogene TRBV3-2) and TRBJ2-7; 7 bases agree with TRBD2. CDR3 size: 13 residues. Germline CDR1 is LGHDT and CDR2 is YNNKEL (reference sequence). V was clipped by 0 bases and J by 7 bases; unmatched bases: 3. CDR3 sequence (DNA): TGTGCCAGCAGCCAAGATCGGGACTATGAGCAGTACTTC. The encoded protein is CASSQDRDYEQYF.

CDR3 sequence: CASNQNRGTEAFF. As DNA, the CDR3 is TGTGCCAGCAATCAAAACCGGGGGACTGAAGCTTTCTTT. The V call is TRBV12-3 or TRBV12-4, the J call TRBJ1-1, with D possibly being TRBD1 (5 bases). The CDR3 runs 13 residues. V dropped 7 bases and J dropped 5 bases, with 14 bases sitting between them.

The chain recombines TRBV10-3 with TRBJ2-2; TRBD2 aligns across 7 bases. This CDR3 is built from 12 residues. J gave up 5 bases and V 11 bases, and 5 bases lay outside the gene matches. CDR1 ENHRY and CDR2 SYGVKD come from the germline V gene. The DNA for the CDR3 is TGTGCCGCCACCGGGGGGACCGGGGAGCTGTTTTTT. It yields the protein CAATGGTGELFF.

The chain has TRBV2 and TRBJ2-1; D ambiguous. V was shortened by 8 bases and J by 3 bases, with 5 bases between the two germline ends. The CDR3 length is 11 residues. The V gene's germline CDR1 is SNHLY and CDR2 FYNNEI. The CDR3 here is CASQDYNEQFF. In DNA form, the CDR3 reads TGTGCCAGCCAGGACTACAATGAGCAGTTCTTC.

This clone was counted between two and nine times. The CDR3 coding sequence is TGTGCCAGCAGCTCCCGGACTAGCGCCTCCTACAATGAGCAGTTCTTC. Translated, it gives CASSSRTSASYNEQFF. The chain combines TRBV5-4 with TRBJ2-1; 9 nucleotides match TRBD2. This CDR3 has 16 amino acids. With V trimmed by 3 bases and J by 0 bases, 4 bases remained unmatched. The germline V gene encodes CDR1 SGHNT and CDR2 YYREEE (reference sequence).

The table lists this clone with a count of one. The V and J genes are TRBV7-2 and TRBJ2-7; TRBD2 matches 7 bases. This CDR3 region has 14 residues. The V and J ends lost 6 bases and 0 bases, in that order; junction bases with no gene match: 5. Germline loops: CDR1 SGHTA, CDR2 FQGNSA. The CDR3: CASRDGGSSYEQYF. Written as DNA, the CDR3 is TGTGCCAGCAGGGACGGGGGGAGCTCCTACGAGCAGTACTTC.

This clone was seen a single time. The J gene is TRBJ1-2, the V gene TRBV6-5; a weak D match, TRBD1 (5 bases). The CDR3 is 14 amino acids. Germline CDR1 MNHEY, CDR2 SVGAGI. V lost 8 bases and J lost 4, with 17 bases in between. The CDR3 spells CASATSSRGYGYTF. DNA for the CDR3: TGTGCCAGCGCTACGTCCAGTAGGGGCTATGGCTACACCTTC.

V gene TRBV7-2 combines with J gene TRBJ2-1; 9 nucleotides line up with TRBD1. V lost 1 base to trimming and J lost 7 bases; unmatched junction nucleotides: 8. The CDR3 has 16 amino acids. Looked up from germline, CDR1 is SGHTA and CDR2 is FQGNSA. The CDR3 here is CASSLGPGQGRNEQFF. CDR3 DNA sequence: TGTGCCAGCAGCTTAGGGCCGGGACAGGGTCGTAATGAGCAGTTCTTC.

The chain recombines TRBV10-3 with TRBJ2-7; TRBD2 might be the D (5 bases). Trimming cost V 10 bases and J 1 base, with 17 bases left between them. Germline loops: CDR1 ENHRY, CDR2 SYGVKD. The CDR3 length is 14 residues. The DNA of the CDR3 is TGTGCCACCGTTAAGAGGGCAGAGTCCTACGAGCAGTACTTC. This translates into CATVKRAESYEQYF.

The rearrangement uses TRBV3-1 (or the pseudogene TRBV3-2) and TRBJ1-5; possible D gene TRBD1, 5 bases. Germline CDR1 LGHDT, CDR2 YNNKEL (reference sequence). The CDR3 is 15 residues long. The V end was cut by 5 bases, the J end by 6 bases, with 17 bases between. The CDR3 here is CASSASGESGQPQHF. CDR3 sequence (DNA): TGTGCCAGCAGCGCCTCGGGGGAGTCTGGTCAGCCCCAGCATTTT.

The chain couples TRBV27 to TRBJ1-5; the D gene is possibly TRBD1 (5 bases). The CDR3 runs to 13 residues. V was trimmed by 5 bases and J by 7 bases, leaving 12 bases between them. Germline CDR1 and CDR2: MNHEY and SMNVEV (reference sequence). The CDR3 spells CASSQGLWQPQHF. DNA of the CDR3: TGTGCCAGCAGTCAGGGCCTCTGGCAGCCCCAGCATTTT.

The chain is built from TRBV19 and TRBJ2-1; D may be TRBD2 (6 bases). Germline V gene lookup returns CDR1 LNHDA and CDR2 SQIVND (reference sequence). This CDR3 is 16 amino acids long. V shed 0 bases and J shed 4 bases, with 13 bases lying between them. CDR3 amino acids: CASSIDGGVLYNEQFF. For the CDR3, the DNA is TGTGCCAGTAGTATAGATGGAGGGGTCCTTTACAATGAGCAGTTCTTC.

V and J are TRBV24-1 and TRBJ2-3, with no clear D. The V end lost 4 bases, the J end lost 2 bases, and 15 bases lay between the germline ends. The CDR3 is 16 residues long. The V gene's germline CDR1 is KGHDR and CDR2 SFDVKD. The CDR3 DNA reads as TGTGCCACCAGTGACCCCCACGCGTCCAACACAGATACGCAGTATTTT. This gives the protein CATSDPHASNTDTQYF.

The CDR3 is CASSIWARRGYYNEQFF. DNA of the CDR3: TGTGCCAGTAGTATCTGGGCAAGACGGGGATACTACAATGAGCAGTTCTTC. This sequence joins TRBV19 and TRBJ2-1; maybe TRBD2 (5 bases). The V and J ends lost 3 bases and 3 bases respectively, with 18 bases between them. The CDR3 runs to 17 residues. Per germline, CDR1 LNHDA and CDR2 SQIVND (reference sequence).

The chain couples TRBV7-2 to TRBJ1-3; D is unclear. V was pared by 5 bases and J by 3 bases, with 14 bases between. The CDR3 runs 15 residues. The germline V gene has CDR1 SGHTA and CDR2 FQGNSA. This chain's CDR3 is CASSPQRLIGNTIYF. Here the CDR3 DNA reads TGTGCCAGCAGCCCCCAGCGACTTATTGGAAACACCATATATTTT. The whole variable domain, remainder taken from reference TRBV7-2 and TRBJ1-3, is GAGVSQSPSNKVTEKGKDVELRCDPISGHTALYWYRQSLGQGLEFLIYFQGNSAPDKSGLPSDRFSAERTGGSVSTLTIQRTQQEDSAVYLCASSPQRLIGNTIYFGEGSWLTVV.

This chain uses TRBV25-1 with TRBJ2-3, with D perhaps matching TRBD2 (6 bases). Looked up from germline, CDR1 is MGHDK and CDR2 is SYGVNS. The V and J ends lost 1 base and 3 bases respectively, with 11 bases between them. The CDR3 runs 15 residues. CDR3 residues: CASSELEEGTDTQYF. The CDR3 DNA sequence: TGTGCCAGCAGTGAATTGGAGGAGGGGACAGATACGCAGTATTTT.

CDR3 sequence: CASSPLSGRSNEQFF. CDR3 nucleotides: TGTGCCAGCAGCCCACTTAGCGGGAGAAGCAATGAGCAGTTCTTC. V is TRBV14 and J is TRBJ2-1; TRBD2 aligns across 9 bases. The CDR3 is 15 amino acids. Germline CDR1 is SGHDN and CDR2 is FVKESK. V lost 4 bases to trimming and J lost 6 bases; unmatched junction nucleotides: 7.

The J gene is TRBJ2-1, the V gene TRBV5-1; no definite D call. This CDR3 comprises 12 residues. The germline V and J ends were trimmed by 4 bases and 8 bases, with 10 bases remaining between them. Germline-derived CDR1 and CDR2 are SGHRS and YFSETQ. The chain's CDR3 is CASSLGGDEQFF. The CDR3 DNA is TGCGCCAGCAGCCTAGGTGGAGATGAGCAGTTCTTC.

This chain uses TRBV12-3 or TRBV12-4 with TRBJ2-5, with 8 bases aligning to TRBD1. The trim removed 1 base at V and 9 bases at J, leaving 4 bases unmatched. The CDR3 contains 13 residues. The CDR3 DNA sequence: TGTGCCAGCAGTTTAGGGACAGGGTGGGCCCAGTACTTC. It encodes CASSLGTGWAQYF.

This clone has a handful of counts. This chain links TRBV19 with TRBJ2-7, with D tentatively TRBD1 (6 bases). The CDR3 has 15 residues. The germline CDR1 and CDR2 sequences are LNHDA and SQIVND (reference sequence). V was pared by 8 bases and J by 4 bases, with 21 bases between. CDR3 in amino acids: CASVRRAGAGYEQYF. The CDR3 DNA reads TGTGCCAGTGTACGGCGCGCAGGGGCTGGATACGAGCAGTACTTC.

This sequence joins TRBV7-2 and TRBJ1-5; D not certain. The germline V and J ends were trimmed by 5 bases and 0 bases, with 11 bases remaining between them. Germline V gene sequence: CDR1 SGHTA, CDR2 FQGNSA. CDR3 length equals 15 residues. The CDR3 nucleotides are TGTGCCAGCAGCCCGACGGGTTATAGCAATCAGCCCCAGCATTTT. Translation: CASSPTGYSNQPQHF.